Here is one TCR beta chain with its context. Its target is unknown. V lost 4 bases to trimming and J lost 5 bases, with 18 bases between them. This CDR3 spans 15 amino acids. Germline V gene sequence: CDR1 KGHSH, CDR2 LQKENI. Method: immunoSEQ multiplex PCR; TCRdb's copy keeps in-frame clones and lacks some. This sample has about 100,000 clones, with just under 90% found just once. The data were taken from a study of T cell responses to AZD1222 COVID-19 vaccine. Looking at the study overall: Second-dose timings of about 4 or about 12 weeks were pooled.

Regarding the study as a whole: A rise in Spike-specific TCR breadth and depth followed two AZD1222 doses. Only a handful of people who got AZD1222 tested seropositive at baseline. CD4 TCRs covered the whole spike, strongest at regions 160-218 and 743-854.

The receptor was derived from an adult in good health. The chain uses TRBV18 and TRBJ2-7, with D possibly matching TRBD1 (6 bases). The input for sequencing was peripheral blood, taken on day 0 of AZD1222 vaccination. CDR3 sequence (DNA): TGTGCCAGCTCACTAACGAAACAGGGTCCCCACGAGCAGTACTTC. Amino acids: CASSLTKQGPHEQYF.